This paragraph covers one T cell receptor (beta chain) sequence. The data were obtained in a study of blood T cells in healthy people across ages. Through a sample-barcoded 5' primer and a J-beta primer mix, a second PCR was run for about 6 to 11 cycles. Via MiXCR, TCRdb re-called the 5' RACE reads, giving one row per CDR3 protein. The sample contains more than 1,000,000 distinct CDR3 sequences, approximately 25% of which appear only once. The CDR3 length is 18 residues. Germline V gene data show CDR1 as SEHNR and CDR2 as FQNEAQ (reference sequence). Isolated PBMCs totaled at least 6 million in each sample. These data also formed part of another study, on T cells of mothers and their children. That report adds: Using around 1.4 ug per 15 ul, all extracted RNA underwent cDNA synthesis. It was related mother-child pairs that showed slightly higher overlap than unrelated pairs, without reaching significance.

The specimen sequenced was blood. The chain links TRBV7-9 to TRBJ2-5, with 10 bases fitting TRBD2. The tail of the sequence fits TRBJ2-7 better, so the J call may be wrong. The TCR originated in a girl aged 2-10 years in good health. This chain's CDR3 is CASSLAPLSGGDTYEQYF. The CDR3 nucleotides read TGTGCCAGCAGCTTAGCCCCTTTAAGCGGGGGGGATACCTACGAGCAGTACTTC.